This section outlines one T cell receptor beta chain sequence together with its context. Its antigen is not known. Other DNA sequences of this sample code for an identical CDR3. This specimen belongs to a study of T cell responses to AZD1222 COVID-19 vaccine. Study results and caveats: Clonal diversity was possibly underestimated; the donors were predominantly white British and more often female.

The assay was immunoSEQ multiplex PCR, and TCRdb's table has in-frame clones only and misses some. The data show some 200,000 clones, with just over 90% seen just once and 1.5% to 2% held by the top ten. The specimen comprised peripheral blood, sampled 28 days after the second AZD1222 dose. The receptor was isolated from an adult who received the AZD1222 COVID-19 vaccine.

The chain's CDR3 is CASSLGLEETQYF. DNA of the CDR3: TGTGCCAGCAGCTTAGGGCTGGAGGAGACCCAGTACTTC. The V and J genes are TRBV11-2 and TRBJ2-5, with D unclear. V dropped 1 base and J dropped 5 bases, with 8 bases sitting between them. This CDR3 is 13 amino acids long. Per the germline V gene, CDR1 is SGHAT and CDR2 is FQNNGV.